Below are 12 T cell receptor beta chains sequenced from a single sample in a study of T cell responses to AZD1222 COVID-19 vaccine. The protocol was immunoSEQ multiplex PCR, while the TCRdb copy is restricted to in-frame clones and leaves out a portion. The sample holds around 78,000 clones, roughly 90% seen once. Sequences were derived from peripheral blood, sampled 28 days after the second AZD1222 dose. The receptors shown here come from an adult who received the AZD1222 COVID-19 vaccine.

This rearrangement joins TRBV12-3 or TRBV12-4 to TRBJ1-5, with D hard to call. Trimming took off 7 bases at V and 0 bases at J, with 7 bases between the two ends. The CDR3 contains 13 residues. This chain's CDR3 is CASTRLSNQPQHF. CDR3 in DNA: TGTGCCAGCACGAGACTTAGCAATCAGCCCCAGCATTTT.

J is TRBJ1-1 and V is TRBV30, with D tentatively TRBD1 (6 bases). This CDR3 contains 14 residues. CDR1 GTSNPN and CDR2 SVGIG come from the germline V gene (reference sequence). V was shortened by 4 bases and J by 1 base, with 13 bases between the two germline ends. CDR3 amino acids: CAWTWDTRNTEAFF. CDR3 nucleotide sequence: TGTGCCTGGACTTGGGACACAAGGAACACTGAAGCTTTCTTT.

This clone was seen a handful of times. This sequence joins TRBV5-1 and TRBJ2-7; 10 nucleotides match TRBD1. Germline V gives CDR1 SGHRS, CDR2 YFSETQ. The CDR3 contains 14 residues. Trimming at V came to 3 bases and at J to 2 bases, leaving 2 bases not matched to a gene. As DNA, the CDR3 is TGCGCCAGCAGCTGGACAGGGGGGACCTACGAGCAGTACTTC. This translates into CASSWTGGTYEQYF.

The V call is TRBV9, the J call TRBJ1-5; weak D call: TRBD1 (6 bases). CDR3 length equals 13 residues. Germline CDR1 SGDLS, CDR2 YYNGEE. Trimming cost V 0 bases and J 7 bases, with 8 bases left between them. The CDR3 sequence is CASSVAQGQPQHF. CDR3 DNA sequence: TGTGCCAGCAGCGTAGCACAGGGCCAGCCCCAGCATTTT.

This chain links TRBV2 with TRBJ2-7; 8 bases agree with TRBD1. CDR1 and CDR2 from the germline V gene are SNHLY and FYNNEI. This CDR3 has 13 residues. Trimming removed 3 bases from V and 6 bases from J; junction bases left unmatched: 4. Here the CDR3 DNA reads TGTGCCAGCAGTGAGAGACAGGGGTCCGAGCAGTACTTC. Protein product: CASSERQGSEQYF.

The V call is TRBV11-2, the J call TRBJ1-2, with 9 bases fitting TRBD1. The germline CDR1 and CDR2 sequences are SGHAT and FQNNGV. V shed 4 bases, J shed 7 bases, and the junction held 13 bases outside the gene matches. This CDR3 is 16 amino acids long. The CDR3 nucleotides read TGTGCCAGCAGCTCTTGGACAGGGGCTATGGGGGGTGGCTACACCTTC. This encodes CASSSWTGAMGGGYTF. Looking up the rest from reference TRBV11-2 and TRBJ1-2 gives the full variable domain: EAGVAQSPRYKIIEKRQSVAFWCNPISGHATLYWYQQILGQGPKLLIQFQNNGVVDDSQLPKDRFSAERLKGVDSTLKIQPAKLEDSAVYLCASSSWTGAMGGGYTFGSGTRLTVV.

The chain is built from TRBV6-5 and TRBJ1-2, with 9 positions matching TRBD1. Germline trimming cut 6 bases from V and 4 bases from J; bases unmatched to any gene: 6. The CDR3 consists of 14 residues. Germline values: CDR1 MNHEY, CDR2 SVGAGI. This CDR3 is CASSRMTGGYGYTF. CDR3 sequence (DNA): TGTGCCAGCAGCCGAATGACAGGGGGCTATGGCTACACCTTC.

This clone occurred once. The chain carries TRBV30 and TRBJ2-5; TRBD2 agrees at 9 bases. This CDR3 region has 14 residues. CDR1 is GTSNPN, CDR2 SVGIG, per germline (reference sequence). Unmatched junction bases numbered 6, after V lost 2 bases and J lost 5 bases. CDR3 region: CAWSPGLAGETQYF. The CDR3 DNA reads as TGTGCCTGGAGTCCGGGACTAGCAGGCGAGACCCAGTACTTC.

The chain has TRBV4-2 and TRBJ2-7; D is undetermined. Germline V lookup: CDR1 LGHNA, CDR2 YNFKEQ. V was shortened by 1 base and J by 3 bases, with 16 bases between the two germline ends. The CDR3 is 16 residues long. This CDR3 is CASSQVALLGLYEQYF. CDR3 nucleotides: TGTGCCAGCAGCCAAGTTGCCCTCCTGGGTCTCTACGAGCAGTACTTC.

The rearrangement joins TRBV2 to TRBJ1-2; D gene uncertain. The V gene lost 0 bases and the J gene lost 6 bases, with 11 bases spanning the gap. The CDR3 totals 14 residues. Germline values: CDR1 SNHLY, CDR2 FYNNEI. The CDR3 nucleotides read TGTGCCAGCAGTGAAGCGCGAGGGTTTGATGGCTACACCTTC. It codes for CASSEARGFDGYTF. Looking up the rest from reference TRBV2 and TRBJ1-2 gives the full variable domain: EPEVTQTPSHQVTQMGQEVILRCVPISNHLYFYWYRQILGQKVEFLVSFYNNEISEKSEIFDDQFSVERPDGSNFTLKIRSTKLEDSAMYFCASSEARGFDGYTFGSGTRLTVV.

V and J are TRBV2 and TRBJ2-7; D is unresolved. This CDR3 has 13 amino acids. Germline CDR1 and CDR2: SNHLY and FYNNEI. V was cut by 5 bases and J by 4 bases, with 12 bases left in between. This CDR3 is CASSSGTSYEQYF. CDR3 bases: TGTGCCAGCAGTTCCGGAACCAGTTACGAGCAGTACTTC.

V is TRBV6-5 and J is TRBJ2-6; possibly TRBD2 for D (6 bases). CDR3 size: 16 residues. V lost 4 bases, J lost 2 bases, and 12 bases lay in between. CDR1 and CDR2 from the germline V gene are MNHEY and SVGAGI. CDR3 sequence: CASSFGRRAGANVLTF. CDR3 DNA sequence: TGTGCCAGCAGTTTCGGTAGGAGGGCTGGGGCCAACGTCCTGACTTTC.